This TCR beta chain derives from a study of blood T cell repertoires in COVID-19. TCRdb's copy holds only in-frame clones and misses some; the assay was immunoSEQ multiplex PCR. This table holds tens of thousands of clones, about 86% found once. This receptor was identified in a woman in her forties or fifties who had recovered from COVID-19. The sample taken for sequencing was PBMCs or T cells enriched from blood (not recorded which).

CDR3 loop: CASSAGSHSGNTIYF. In DNA form, the CDR3 reads TGTGCCAGCAGTGCCGGGTCACACTCTGGAAACACCATATATTTT. J is TRBJ1-3 and V is TRBV7-2; no clear D. V was cut by 6 bases and J by 0 bases, with 12 bases left in between. The CDR3 runs to 15 residues. CDR1 and CDR2 (germline): SGHTA, FQGNSA.